This TCR beta chain was recovered during a study of cytomegalovirus exposure and HLA in healthy donors. Background on the study: A later analysis reported the same platform for the 110 or so validation repertoires and the 666 first-cohort repertoires.

General study findings and limits: The TCR clusters that emerged in the first cohort tended, a later analysis found, to co-occur in the 120 or so validation repertoires. According to the study, 150 to 200 TCR beta chains were cytomegalovirus-associated.

Measured with immunoSEQ multiplex PCR; TCRdb has only the in-frame clones, and not every one. The sample contains some 150,000 clones, around 90% of which appear only once. Germline loops: CDR1 SGHDT, CDR2 YYEEEE. The CDR3 contains 17 residues. Trimming shortened V by 3 bases and J by 7 bases, and 20 bases separated the two germline ends. As for this clone: As yet, its antigen is unknown.

The rearrangement links TRBV5-6 to TRBJ1-6; D ambiguous. The sample taken for sequencing was PBMCs. This TCR was sampled from a woman under 40 in good health and CMV-seropositive. CDR3 DNA: TGTGCCAGCAGCTCGCCCGACAAATTTGGAACCAATTCACCCCTCCACTTT. Protein: CASSSPDKFGTNSPLHF.